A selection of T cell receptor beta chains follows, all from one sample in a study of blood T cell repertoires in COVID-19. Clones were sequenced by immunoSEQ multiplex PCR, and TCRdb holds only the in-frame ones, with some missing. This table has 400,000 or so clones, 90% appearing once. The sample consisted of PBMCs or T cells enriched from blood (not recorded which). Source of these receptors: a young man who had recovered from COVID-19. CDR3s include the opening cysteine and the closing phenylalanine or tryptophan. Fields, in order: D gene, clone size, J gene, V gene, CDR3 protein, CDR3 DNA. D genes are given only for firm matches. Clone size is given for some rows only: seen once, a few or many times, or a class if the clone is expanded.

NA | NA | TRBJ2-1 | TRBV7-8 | CASSFSSSYNEQFF | TGTGCCAGCAGCTTTTCTAGCTCCTACAATGAGCAGTTCTTC
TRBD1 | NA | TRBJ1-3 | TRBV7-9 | CASSFPGQGKNTIYF | TGTGCCAGCAGCTTTCCCGGACAGGGAAAAAACACCATATATTTT
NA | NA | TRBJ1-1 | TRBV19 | CASSIQSIDTLRVGTEAFF | TGTGCCAGTAGTATACAGTCTATCGACACTTTGAGAGTGGGCACTGAAGCTTTCTTT
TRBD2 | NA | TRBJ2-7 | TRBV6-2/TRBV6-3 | CASSGTSGTYEQYF | TGTGCCAGCAGTGGGACTAGCGGTACCTACGAGCAGTACTTC
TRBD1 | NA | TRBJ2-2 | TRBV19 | CASSRIPTAGTGGGRNGELFF | TGTGCCAGTAGCCGAATACCCACGGCCGGGACAGGGGGTGGACGAAACGGGGAGCTGTTTTTT
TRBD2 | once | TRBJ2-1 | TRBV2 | CASKIGGGLNNEQFF | TGTGCCAGCAAAATCGGCGGGGGACTTAACAATGAGCAGTTCTTC
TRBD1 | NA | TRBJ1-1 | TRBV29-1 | CSATGQKNTEAFF | TGCAGCGCGACGGGACAGAAGAACACTGAAGCTTTCTTT
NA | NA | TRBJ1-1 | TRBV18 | CASSPQLLMNTEAFF | TGTGCCAGCTCACCACAGCTTCTCATGAACACTGAAGCTTTCTTT
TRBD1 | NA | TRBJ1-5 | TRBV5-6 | CASSSWTGANQPQHF | TGTGCCAGCAGCTCGTGGACAGGGGCTAATCAGCCCCAGCATTTT
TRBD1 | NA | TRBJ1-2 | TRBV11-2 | CASSPDRGGRSGGYTF | TGTGCCAGCAGCCCCGACAGGGGCGGTCGGTCGGGTGGCTACACCTTC
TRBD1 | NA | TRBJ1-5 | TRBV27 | CASSLGTGDSQPQHF | TGTGCCAGCAGTTTAGGGACAGGGGATAGTCAGCCCCAGCATTTT
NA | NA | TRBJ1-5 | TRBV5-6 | CASSLGRTNPQHF | TGTGCCAGCAGCTTGGGACGGACTAATCCCCAGCATTTT
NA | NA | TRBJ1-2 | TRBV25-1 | CASSEYGGGYTF | TGTGCCAGCAGTGAATACGGGGGGGGCTACACCTTC
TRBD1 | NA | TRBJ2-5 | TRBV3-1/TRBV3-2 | CASSYQAGQGRETQYF | TGTGCCAGCAGCTATCAAGCAGGACAGGGTCGAGAGACCCAGTACTTC
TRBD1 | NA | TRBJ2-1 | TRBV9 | CASSVGGTGFNEQFF | TGTGCCAGCAGCGTAGGCGGGACAGGGTTCAATGAGCAGTTCTTC
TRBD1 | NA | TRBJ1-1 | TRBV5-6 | CASSLIRGQGGTEAFF | TGTGCCAGCAGCTTAATACGCGGACAGGGTGGAACTGAAGCTTTCTTT
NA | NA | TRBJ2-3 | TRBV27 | CASSLGTRNTDTQYF | TGTGCCAGCAGTTTAGGTACTAGAAACACAGATACGCAGTATTTT
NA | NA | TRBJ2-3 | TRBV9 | CASSVRLGMTDTQYF | TGTGCCAGCAGCGTTCGACTAGGAATGACAGATACGCAGTATTTT
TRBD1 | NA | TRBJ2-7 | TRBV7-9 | CASKTGVNEQYF | TGTGCCAGTAAGACAGGGGTCAACGAGCAGTACTTC
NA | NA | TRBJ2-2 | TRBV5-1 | CASSLVLAAGELFF | TGCGCCAGCAGCTTGGTACTAGCTGCCGGGGAGCTGTTTTTT
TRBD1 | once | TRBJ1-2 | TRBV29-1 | CSVEQGGIF | TGCAGCGTCGAACAGGGGGGAATCTTC
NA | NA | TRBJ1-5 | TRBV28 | CASSLGTLHQPQHF | TGTGCCAGCAGTTTGGGGACACTTCATCAGCCCCAGCATTTT
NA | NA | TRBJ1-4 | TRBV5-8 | CASSPLQRLSGRAKEKLFF | TGTGCCAGCAGCCCCCTCCAACGACTATCGGGGAGGGCGAAAGAAAAACTGTTTTTT
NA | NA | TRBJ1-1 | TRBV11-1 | CASSFTSGDTEAFF | TGTGCCAGCAGCTTCACATCCGGGGACACTGAAGCTTTCTTT
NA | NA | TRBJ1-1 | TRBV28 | CASSITTDNTEAFF | TGTGCCAGCAGTATCACGACAGACAACACTGAAGCTTTCTTT
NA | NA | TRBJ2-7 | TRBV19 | CASSIAGEPYEQYF | TGTGCCAGTAGTATAGCGGGGGAACCCTACGAGCAGTACTTC
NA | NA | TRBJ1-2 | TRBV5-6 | CASSSNKRHGYTF | TGTGCCAGCAGCTCGAACAAGCGCCATGGCTACACCTTC
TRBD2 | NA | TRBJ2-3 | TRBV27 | CASSSGLAGASDTQYF | TGTGCCAGCAGTTCTGGGCTAGCGGGAGCCTCAGATACGCAGTATTTT
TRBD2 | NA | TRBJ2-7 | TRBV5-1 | CASSLGREGGEQYF | TGCGCCAGCAGCTTGGGGCGGGAGGGAGGCGAGCAGTACTTC
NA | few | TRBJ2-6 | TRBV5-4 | CASSAYRVTTSGANVLTF | TGTGCCAGCAGCGCCTACAGGGTTACGACCTCTGGGGCCAACGTCCTGACTTTC
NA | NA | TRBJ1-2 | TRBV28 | CASRTGLYGYTF | TGTGCCAGCAGAACAGGGCTCTATGGCTACACCTTC
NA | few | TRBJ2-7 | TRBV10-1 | CASRRRDYEQYF | TGCGCCAGCAGACGGAGGGACTACGAGCAGTACTTC
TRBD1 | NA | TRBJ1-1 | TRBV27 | CATGDRVNTEAFF | TGTGCCACCGGGGACAGGGTGAACACTGAAGCTTTCTTT
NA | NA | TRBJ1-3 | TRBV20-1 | CSASGKTLGGNTIYF | TGCAGTGCTAGTGGAAAGACCCTAGGTGGAAACACCATATATTTT
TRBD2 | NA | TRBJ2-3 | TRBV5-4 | CASSYSGGNTDTQYF | TGTGCCAGCAGCTATAGCGGGGGGAACACAGATACGCAGTATTTT
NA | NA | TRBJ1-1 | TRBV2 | CASSELANTEAFF | TGTGCCAGCAGTGAACTGGCGAACACTGAAGCTTTCTTT
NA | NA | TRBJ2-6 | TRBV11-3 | CASSSTGTLANVLTF | TGTGCCAGCAGCTCCACAGGGACCCTCGCCAACGTCCTGACTTTC
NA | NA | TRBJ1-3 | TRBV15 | CATSRGMGTGNTIYF | TGTGCCACCAGCAGAGGGATGGGGACAGGAAACACCATATATTTT
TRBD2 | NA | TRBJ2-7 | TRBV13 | CASSLRPGLAGVEQYF | TGTGCCAGCAGCTTGCGCCCGGGACTAGCGGGGGTCGAGCAGTACTTC
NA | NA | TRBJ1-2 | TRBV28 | CASSATNYGYTF | TGTGCCAGCAGTGCTACTAACTATGGCTACACCTTC
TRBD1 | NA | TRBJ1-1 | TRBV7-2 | CASSLGPTGGWNTEAFF | TGTGCCAGCAGCTTAGGCCCGACAGGGGGCTGGAACACTGAAGCTTTCTTT
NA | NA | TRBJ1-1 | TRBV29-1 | CSVEVGANTEAFF | TGCAGCGTTGAAGTTGGGGCGAACACTGAAGCTTTCTTT
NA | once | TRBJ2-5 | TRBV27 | CASSPGTLETQYF | TGTGCCAGCAGTCCTGGGACTCTGGAGACCCAGTACTTC
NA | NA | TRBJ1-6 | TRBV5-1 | CASSLAGNSPLHF | TGCGCCAGCAGCTTGGCGGGGAATTCACCCCTCCACTTT
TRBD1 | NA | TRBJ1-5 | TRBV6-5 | CASIGTGAGQPQHF | TGTGCCAGCATTGGAACAGGGGCAGGGCAGCCCCAGCATTTT
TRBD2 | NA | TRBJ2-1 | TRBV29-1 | CSVLLAGTNNEQFF | TGCAGCGTGCTACTAGCGGGAACGAACAATGAGCAGTTCTTC
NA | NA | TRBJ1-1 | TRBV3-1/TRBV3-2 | CASSLSGNTEAFF | TGTGCCAGCAGCCTGAGCGGGAACACTGAAGCTTTCTTT
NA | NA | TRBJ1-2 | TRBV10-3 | CAINRRHESGTREGYTF | TGTGCCATCAACCGCCGGCACGAATCCGGGACTCGGGAGGGCTACACCTTC
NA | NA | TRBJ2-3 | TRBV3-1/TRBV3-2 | CASSQAGVLGDTQYF | TGTGCCAGCAGCCAAGCAGGGGTGCTTGGAGATACGCAGTATTTT
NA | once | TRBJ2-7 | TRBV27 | CASSGRGQFSYEQYF | TGTGCCAGCAGTGGAAGGGGACAATTCTCCTACGAGCAGTACTTC
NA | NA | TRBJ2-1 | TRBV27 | CASSSARENYNEQFF | TGTGCCAGCAGTAGTGCCAGGGAAAACTACAATGAGCAGTTCTTC
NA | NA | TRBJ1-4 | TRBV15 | CATSVNPQEGKLFF | TGTGCCACCAGCGTAAACCCCCAGGAGGGAAAACTGTTTTTT
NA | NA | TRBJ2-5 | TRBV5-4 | CASSPGTKQETQYF | TGTGCCAGCAGCCCCGGGACAAAACAAGAGACCCAGTACTTC